Following are 29 T cell receptor beta chains from one sample sequenced in a study of blood T cell repertoires in COVID-19. The table came from immunoSEQ multiplex PCR; TCRdb's copy has only in-frame clones and leaves some out. There are 250,000 or so clones in the sample; approximately 91% occur only once, and less than 1% lies in the top ten. The specimen was peripheral blood. The receptors stem from a woman in her forties who had recovered from COVID-19.

V and J are TRBV23-1 and TRBJ2-1, with a weak D call TRBD1 (6 bases). TRBV23-1 is placed among ORFs of uncertain function. The CDR3 runs to 16 residues. With 0 bases removed from V and 7 bases from J, the gap between germline ends came to 16 bases. This CDR3 is CASSQSKGTQGNEQFF. The CDR3 nucleotides read TGCGCCAGCAGTCAATCGAAAGGGACACAAGGGAATGAGCAGTTCTTC.

This chain joins TRBV28 and TRBJ1-3; D is ambiguous. Trimming left V 3 bases short and J 2 bases short, with 17 bases between. Germline-derived CDR1 and CDR2 are MDHEN and SYDVKM. The CDR3 runs to 17 residues. This chain's CDR3 is CASSFGFGSQTGNTIYF. CDR3 DNA: TGTGCCAGCAGTTTCGGTTTTGGCTCACAGACTGGAAACACCATATATTTT.

This rearrangement joins TRBV28 to TRBJ1-4; maybe TRBD1 (5 bases). Germline loops: CDR1 MDHEN, CDR2 SYDVKM. Trimming took off 6 bases at V and 0 bases at J, with 11 bases between the two ends. The CDR3 consists of 15 residues. CDR3 loop: CASSPRGATNEKLFF. CDR3 DNA sequence: TGTGCCAGCAGCCCGCGGGGGGCAACTAATGAAAAACTGTTTTTT.

This chain links TRBV6-5 with TRBJ2-4; 8 bases line up with TRBD1. This CDR3 contains 15 residues. The V and J ends lost 6 bases and 7 bases, in that order; junction bases with no gene match: 11. The germline V gene has CDR1 MNHEY and CDR2 SVGAGI. The CDR3 is CASSNTRGPGNIQYF. The CDR3 nucleotides are TGTGCCAGCAGCAACACCAGGGGGCCGGGGAACATTCAGTACTTC.

The chain links TRBV5-4 to TRBJ1-3, with D tentatively TRBD1 (6 bases). Germline values: CDR1 SGHNT, CDR2 YYREEE (reference sequence). The V end lost 0 bases, the J end lost 2 bases, and 9 bases lay between the germline ends. CDR3 length: 15 residues. CDR3 nucleotides: TGTGCCAGCAGCTTGGCAGGGGCTGCTGGAAACACCATATATTTT. Translated: CASSLAGAAGNTIYF. The complete variable domain, with remaining parts taken from reference TRBV5-4 and TRBJ1-3, reads ETGVTQSPTHLIKTRGQQVTLRCSSQSGHNTVSWYQQALGQGPQFIFQYYREEENGRGNFPPRFSGLQFPNYSSELNVNALELDDSALYLCASSLAGAAGNTIYFGEGSWLTVV.

This chain uses TRBV10-2 with TRBJ2-7; 9 bases agree with TRBD2. This CDR3 spans 14 amino acids. V trimming: 8 bases; J trimming: 2 bases; junction bases outside the gene matches: 7. From germline, CDR1 is WSHSY and CDR2 SAAADI. This CDR3 is CASGEAGGPYEQYF. Here the CDR3 DNA reads TGCGCCAGCGGGGAGGCGGGAGGGCCCTACGAGCAGTACTTC.

The rearrangement links TRBV29-1 to TRBJ2-1; 7 bases map to TRBD2. CDR3 length: 14 amino acids. V trimming: 5 bases; J trimming: 2 bases; junction bases outside the gene matches: 6. Germline V gene data show CDR1 as SQVTM and CDR2 as ANQGSEA. CDR3 DNA sequence: TGCAGCGTTCCTCCGGGAGGTACCTACAATGAGCAGTTCTTC. It translates to CSVPPGGTYNEQFF.

The chain uses TRBV2 and TRBJ1-1, with a weak D call TRBD1 (5 bases). The CDR3 is made up of 15 amino acids. Germline-derived CDR1 and CDR2 are SNHLY and FYNNEI. Trimming shortened V by 4 bases and J by 10 bases, and 22 bases separated the two germline ends. CDR3 in amino acids: CASSGVLAGGAIAFF. Here the CDR3 DNA reads TGTGCCAGCAGTGGGGTTCTAGCGGGCGGGGCGATAGCTTTCTTT.

The sample holds a few counts of this clone. This chain connects TRBV7-3 to TRBJ1-1, with a weak D call TRBD1 (6 bases). Germline CDR1 reads SGHTA; CDR2 reads FQGTGA. CDR3 length: 13 residues. Trimming cost V 5 bases and J 2 bases, with 9 bases left between them. In DNA form, the CDR3 reads TGTGCCAGCAGCCGGACAGTAAACACTGAAGCTTTCTTT. This sequence encodes CASSRTVNTEAFF.

V and J are TRBV12-3 or TRBV12-4 and TRBJ2-7; 8 bases line up with TRBD2. CDR3 size: 13 residues. V gave up 6 bases and J gave up 10 bases; unmatched junction bases: 11. CDR3 loop: CASSRPGTSLQYF. The CDR3 DNA reads as TGTGCCAGCAGCCGACCTGGGACTAGTTTACAGTACTTC.

This chain uses TRBV7-9 with TRBJ1-2; the D is unclear. The germline CDR1 and CDR2 sequences are SEHNR and FQNEAQ (reference sequence). The CDR3 length is 17 residues. Trimming cost V 2 bases and J 0 bases, with 16 bases left between them. This CDR3 is CASSLMGAAATNYGYTF. In DNA, the CDR3 is TGTGCCAGCAGCTTAATGGGTGCGGCAGCCACTAACTATGGCTACACCTTC.

The chain is built from TRBV29-1 and TRBJ1-2; 7 bases are a match to TRBD1. The CDR3 loop spans 13 amino acids. Unmatched junction bases numbered 6, after V lost 4 bases and J lost 4 bases. From germline, CDR1 is SQVTM and CDR2 ANQGSEA. CDR3 protein: CSVAEDRRYGYTF. CDR3 nucleotide sequence: TGCAGCGTTGCAGAGGACAGGCGCTATGGCTACACCTTC.

V usage is TRBV28 and J usage is TRBJ1-1, with TRBD1 as a possible D gene (6 bases). This CDR3 has 16 residues. The germline V gene encodes CDR1 MDHEN and CDR2 SYDVKM. Trimming shortened V by 2 bases and J by 3 bases, and 16 bases separated the two germline ends. The CDR3 nucleotides are TGTGCCAGCAGTTTACCCCCAGGGGTGGGGTACACTGAAGCTTTCTTT. This translates into CASSLPPGVGYTEAFF.

The chain couples TRBV3-1 (or the pseudogene TRBV3-2) to TRBJ2-7; D is uncertain. Trimming removed 5 bases at V and 0 bases at J, with 14 bases between. The CDR3 is 15 residues long. Germline CDR1 reads LGHDT; CDR2 reads YNNKEL (reference sequence). CDR3 protein: CASSYSQQSSYEQYF. The CDR3 DNA is TGTGCCAGCAGCTACAGTCAACAGAGCTCCTACGAGCAGTACTTC.

The J gene is TRBJ2-7, the V gene TRBV19; 10 bases agree with TRBD1. Losses at the gene ends were 4 bases for V and 6 bases for J; bases not matched to a gene: 6. This CDR3 spans 14 amino acids. Germline values: CDR1 LNHDA, CDR2 SQIVND (reference sequence). The CDR3 sequence: CASSRTGGSAEQYF. The CDR3 DNA reads as TGTGCCAGTAGTAGGACAGGGGGTTCCGCCGAGCAGTACTTC.

V is TRBV30 and J is TRBJ1-4; D is unclear. The CDR3 spans 11 residues. Trimming removed 4 bases from V and 5 bases from J, with 5 bases in between. Germline CDR1 is GTSNPN and CDR2 is SVGIG (reference sequence). The CDR3 spells CAWNGNEKLFF. The CDR3 DNA reads as TGTGCCTGGAACGGGAATGAAAAACTGTTTTTT.

This chain connects TRBV6-5 to TRBJ2-6; maybe TRBD2 (5 bases). The CDR3 runs 15 residues. CDR1 is MNHEY, CDR2 SVGAGI, per germline. V shed 10 bases and J shed 1 base, with 14 bases lying between them. The CDR3 nucleotides are TGTGCCACCTCATCGGGGTTATCTGGGGCCAACGTCCTGACTTTC. This translates into CATSSGLSGANVLTF.

This chain connects TRBV4-1 to TRBJ2-1; a possible D gene is TRBD2 (5 bases). Deletions cut 0 bases from V and 0 bases from J, with 15 bases between. The CDR3 is 18 residues long. Germline values: CDR1 MGHRA, CDR2 YSYEKL. CDR3 in amino acids: CASSQERVAGLSYNEQFF. Written as DNA, the CDR3 is TGCGCCAGCAGCCAAGAACGGGTTGCGGGCCTCTCCTACAATGAGCAGTTCTTC.

The J gene is TRBJ2-2, the V gene TRBV19; D is uncertain. There are 15 residues in the CDR3. Trimming shortened V by 3 bases and J by 0 bases, and 8 bases separated the two germline ends. CDR1 and CDR2 (germline): LNHDA, SQIVND (reference sequence). The CDR3 region is CASSISSTNTGELFF. DNA of the CDR3: TGTGCCAGTAGTATCTCATCTACGAACACCGGGGAGCTGTTTTTT.

This chain links TRBV4-1 with TRBJ1-1; D perhaps matches TRBD1 (6 bases). V was pared by 1 base and J by 1 base, with 10 bases between. This CDR3 contains 15 residues. Germline V gene data show CDR1 as MGHRA and CDR2 as YSYEKL. The CDR3: CASSQGWTENTEAFF. The CDR3 DNA follows: TGCGCCAGCAGCCAAGGATGGACAGAGAACACTGAAGCTTTCTTT.

This clone was counted a single time. V is TRBV5-4 and J is TRBJ2-2, with 7 bases that match TRBD2. With V trimmed by 0 bases and J by 7 bases, 6 bases remained unmatched. The CDR3 is 15 amino acids. Germline CDR1 SGHNT, CDR2 YYREEE (reference sequence). CDR3 bases: TGTGCCAGCAGCTTGGGCGGGAGTGTAATCGGGGAGCTGTTTTTT. This translates into CASSLGGSVIGELFF.

J is TRBJ2-7 and V is TRBV19; 11 bases are shared with TRBD1. CDR1 LNHDA and CDR2 SQIVND come from the germline V gene (reference sequence). The CDR3 length is 17 residues. V lost 5 bases and J lost 0; bases outside the gene matches: 9. CDR3 loop: CASSFTYGTGGSYEQYF. The CDR3 DNA reads as TGTGCCAGTAGTTTTACTTATGGGACAGGGGGCTCCTACGAGCAGTACTTC.

This chain joins TRBV4-2 and TRBJ2-7; 12 nucleotides align to TRBD2. After removal of 4 bases from V and 2 bases from J, the junction contained 12 bases not matched to a gene. Germline V gene data show CDR1 as LGHNA and CDR2 as YNFKEQ. This CDR3 spans 18 amino acids. CDR3: CASSPTILAGGTAYEQYF. CDR3 DNA: TGTGCCAGCAGCCCCACCATCCTAGCGGGAGGGACTGCCTACGAGCAGTACTTC.

This chain uses TRBV12-5 with TRBJ2-1, with TRBD2 matching over 8 bases. V lost 2 bases, J lost 4 bases, and 4 bases stayed unmatched. Germline V gives CDR1 LGHNT, CDR2 FRNRAP. The CDR3 sequence is 15 residues long. CDR3 in amino acids: CASGLRRGDYNEQFF. The CDR3 DNA is TGTGCTAGTGGTTTGCGGCGGGGGGATTACAATGAGCAGTTCTTC.

This chain links TRBV10-3 with TRBJ2-1; TRBD2 matches at 9 bases. Germline V gives CDR1 ENHRY, CDR2 SYGVKD. The V segment lost 4 bases and the J segment 9 bases; nucleotides outside the gene matches: 7. The CDR3 has 14 residues. The CDR3 sequence: CAISAVTSGREQFF. In DNA, the CDR3 is TGTGCCATCAGTGCGGTGACTAGCGGACGTGAGCAGTTCTTC.

V is TRBV6-2 or TRBV6-3 and J is TRBJ2-7; 10 nucleotides match TRBD2. Trimming cost V 5 bases and J 2 bases; bases outside gene matches: 9. Germline CDR1 is MNHEY and CDR2 is SVGEGT. There are 16 residues in the CDR3. The DNA for the CDR3 is TGTGCCAGCAGTCTCGTGGGGACTAGCGAACCCTACGAGCAGTACTTC. This gives the protein CASSLVGTSEPYEQYF.

The chain employs TRBV7-9 and TRBJ2-3, with TRBD2 matching over 9 bases. The CDR3 is 14 residues long. CDR1 is SEHNR and CDR2 is FQNEAQ in the germline V gene (reference sequence). Trimming at V came to 5 bases and at J to 3 bases, leaving 3 bases not matched to a gene. As DNA, the CDR3 is TGTGCCAGCAGCCCCACTAGCGGGACAGATACGCAGTATTTT. This gives the protein CASSPTSGTDTQYF.

The CDR3 here is CASSQLAGRAQYF. The CDR3 bases are TGTGCCAGCAGCCAACTAGCGGGGAGAGCGCAGTATTTT. The J gene is TRBJ2-3, the V gene TRBV3-1 (or the pseudogene TRBV3-2), with 9 nucleotides matching TRBD2. This CDR3 spans 13 amino acids. Trimming at V came to 2 bases and at J to 10 bases, leaving 4 bases not matched to a gene. Germline CDR1 is LGHDT and CDR2 is YNNKEL (reference sequence).

This rearrangement joins TRBV6-2 or TRBV6-3 to TRBJ1-2, with D unresolved. The CDR3 sequence is 12 residues long. CDR1 and CDR2 from the germline V gene are MNHEY and SVGEGT. Trimming stripped 4 bases from V and 8 bases from J, with 11 bases between. The CDR3: CASSLGVRGYTF. CDR3 in DNA: TGTGCCAGCAGTTTAGGCGTCAGGGGCTACACCTTC.